The rows below give T cell receptor beta chains drawn from one sample of a study of cytomegalovirus exposure and HLA in healthy donors. The data were produced by immunoSEQ multiplex PCR, yet TCRdb's version contains in-frame clones alone and is incomplete. The sample lists 150,000 to 200,000 clones, roughly four fifths occurring once. Specimen: PBMCs. The receptors come from a woman aged 50 to 65 in good health and CMV-seropositive. Each CDR3 is given with its conserved first and last residue. The order of the fields is clone size, D gene, V gene, J gene, CDR3 protein, CDR3 DNA. A D gene is named only where the DNA matches it firmly. Only some rows state a clone size, as once, few, many or a class for expanded clones.

clone size: -; D gene: -; V gene: TRBV7-2; J gene: TRBJ1-1; CDR3 protein: CASSFRTDRGEAFF; CDR3 DNA: TGTGCCAGCAGCTTCAGGACAGATCGCGGTGAAGCTTTCTTT
clone size: -; D gene: -; V gene: TRBV19; J gene: TRBJ1-1; CDR3 protein: CASSALTLGGDTEAFF; CDR3 DNA: TGTGCCAGTAGTGCCCTGACGTTGGGGGGTGACACTGAAGCTTTCTTT
clone size: -; D gene: -; V gene: TRBV25-1; J gene: TRBJ1-5; CDR3 protein: CASRQGSDQPQHF; CDR3 DNA: TGTGCCAGCAGACAGGGAAGTGACCAGCCCCAGCATTTT
clone size: -; D gene: TRBD1; V gene: TRBV10-3; J gene: TRBJ1-1; CDR3 protein: CAISGTWDSEAFF; CDR3 DNA: TGTGCCATCAGTGGAACATGGGACAGCGAAGCTTTCTTT
clone size: -; D gene: -; V gene: TRBV29-1; J gene: TRBJ1-2; CDR3 protein: CSSAEGNGYTF; CDR3 DNA: TGCAGCTCAGCGGAGGGGAATGGCTACACCTTC
clone size: -; D gene: -; V gene: TRBV12-5; J gene: TRBJ1-5; CDR3 protein: CASGKGEGPQHF; CDR3 DNA: TGTGCTAGTGGCAAGGGAGAAGGGCCCCAGCATTTT
clone size: -; D gene: TRBD1; V gene: TRBV6-5; J gene: TRBJ2-7; CDR3 protein: CASSPRDSSYEQYF; CDR3 DNA: TGTGCCAGCAGTCCCCGGGACAGCTCCTACGAGCAGTACTTC
clone size: -; D gene: TRBD1; V gene: TRBV5-4; J gene: TRBJ1-1; CDR3 protein: CASSRGQENTEAFF; CDR3 DNA: TGTGCCAGCAGCAGGGGACAGGAGAACACTGAAGCTTTCTTT
clone size: -; D gene: TRBD1; V gene: TRBV6-4; J gene: TRBJ1-4; CDR3 protein: CASSEYRGSDKLFF; CDR3 DNA: TGTGCCAGCAGTGAATACAGGGGAAGTGATAAACTGTTTTTT
clone size: -; D gene: -; V gene: TRBV9; J gene: TRBJ1-3; CDR3 protein: CASSTRTQPGNTIYF; CDR3 DNA: TGTGCCAGCAGCACCCGGACACAGCCTGGAAACACCATATATTTT
clone size: -; D gene: TRBD1; V gene: TRBV25-1; J gene: TRBJ1-5; CDR3 protein: CASSSGQLNQPQHF; CDR3 DNA: TGTGCCAGCAGCTCGGGACAGCTCAATCAGCCCCAGCATTTT
clone size: -; D gene: -; V gene: TRBV5-1; J gene: TRBJ2-3; CDR3 protein: CASSLQETDTQYF; CDR3 DNA: TGCGCCAGCAGCTTGCAAGAGACAGATACGCAGTATTTT
clone size: -; D gene: -; V gene: TRBV5-1; J gene: TRBJ2-7; CDR3 protein: CASSLAVAGYEQYF; CDR3 DNA: TGCGCCAGCAGCTTGGCCGTCGCGGGGTACGAGCAGTACTTC
clone size: few; D gene: TRBD2; V gene: TRBV11-2; J gene: TRBJ2-7; CDR3 protein: CASSLTSGGTPYEQYF; CDR3 DNA: TGTGCCAGCAGCCTTACTAGCGGGGGCACACCCTACGAGCAGTACTTC